Listed below are T cell receptor beta chains from one sample, sequenced in a study of T cell responses to AZD1222 COVID-19 vaccine. The data were produced by immunoSEQ multiplex PCR, yet TCRdb's version contains in-frame clones alone and is incomplete. The sample yields approximately 35,000 clones, 85% to 90% seen once. The sequencing here drew on peripheral blood, taken 28 days after the second AZD1222 dose. The source of these receptors is an adult who received the AZD1222 COVID-19 vaccine. Both conserved end residues are part of each CDR3. The order of the fields is J gene, D gene, V gene, clone size, CDR3 DNA, CDR3 protein. A D gene is named only where the DNA matches it firmly. Clone size appears in some rows only: once, few, many, or a class for an expanded clone.

J: TRBJ1-2
D: NA
V: TRBV25-1
size: once
DNA: TGTGCCAGCAGTGAACAGGTGGGCGGCTACACCTTC
CDR3: CASSEQVGGYTF

J: TRBJ1-2
D: NA
V: TRBV5-1
size: NA
DNA: TGCGCCAGCAGCTTGGCACAGGGCGACTATGGCTACACCTTC
CDR3: CASSLAQGDYGYTF

J: TRBJ1-1
D: NA
V: TRBV5-4
size: NA
DNA: TGTGCCAGCAGCTCTACAATAGACACTGAAGCTTTCTTT
CDR3: CASSSTIDTEAFF

J: TRBJ2-2
D: TRBD1
V: TRBV19
size: NA
DNA: TGTGCCAGTAGTATCGGAACAGGGGCTACCGGGGAGCTGTTTTTT
CDR3: CASSIGTGATGELFF

J: TRBJ1-1
D: NA
V: TRBV12-3/TRBV12-4
size: NA
DNA: TGTGCCAGCCGTTGGATAGGGACTGAAGCTTTCTTT
CDR3: CASRWIGTEAFF

J: TRBJ1-1
D: NA
V: TRBV30
size: NA
DNA: TGTGCCTGGAGTTGGGAGGGGCGGACTGAAGCTTTCTTT
CDR3: CAWSWEGRTEAFF

J: TRBJ1-6
D: NA
V: TRBV7-9
size: NA
DNA: TGTGCCAGCAGCTTTAGGCGGCAGGGGCAAAATTCACCCCTCCACTTT
CDR3: CASSFRRQGQNSPLHF

J: TRBJ2-1
D: TRBD2
V: TRBV5-1
size: NA
DNA: TGCGCCAGCAGCTTGGGACTAGCGGATTTAGGGGAGCAGTTCTTC
CDR3: CASSLGLADLGEQFF

J: TRBJ2-5
D: NA
V: TRBV15
size: once
DNA: TGTGCCACCAGCAGAGACCCGGGGGAGACCCAGTACTTC
CDR3: CATSRDPGETQYF

J: TRBJ1-1
D: NA
V: TRBV29-1
size: few
DNA: TGCAGCGCTGACCCCGACGTGGGATTCCCTGAAGCTTTCTTT
CDR3: CSADPDVGFPEAFF

J: TRBJ1-1
D: NA
V: TRBV6-5
size: NA
DNA: TGTGCCAGCAGCGCCGAGGCAGGGTGGGGCACTGAAGCTTTCTTT
CDR3: CASSAEAGWGTEAFF

J: TRBJ2-7
D: TRBD2
V: TRBV7-2
size: NA
DNA: TGTGCCAGCAGCTTAGGACTAGCAGTCTCCTACGAGCAGTACTTC
CDR3: CASSLGLAVSYEQYF

J: TRBJ2-5
D: NA
V: TRBV15
size: NA
DNA: TGTGCCACCAGCAGAGATCCGGGCGAGACCCAGTACTTC
CDR3: CATSRDPGETQYF

J: TRBJ1-5
D: TRBD1
V: TRBV29-1
size: NA
DNA: TGCAGCGTCTCTGAAACAGGGGGCCCAAATCAGCCCCAGCATTTT
CDR3: CSVSETGGPNQPQHF

J: TRBJ2-2
D: TRBD1
V: TRBV5-1
size: NA
DNA: TGCGCCAGGATTCCTCTCCGGGACAGGGGGGCCCCAAACACCGGGGAGCTGTTTTTT
CDR3: CARIPLRDRGAPNTGELFF

J: TRBJ1-2
D: TRBD1
V: TRBV5-4
size: NA
DNA: TGTGCCAGCAGCTCTCCGGGACAGGGGGCGCGAGGGCTTGGCTACACCTTC
CDR3: CASSSPGQGARGLGYTF

J: TRBJ1-1
D: NA
V: TRBV5-1
size: once
DNA: TGCGCCAGCAGCTTGGAATCCAAGAACACTGAAGCTTTCTTT
CDR3: CASSLESKNTEAFF

J: TRBJ1-1
D: NA
V: TRBV6-1
size: NA
DNA: TGTGCCAGCAGTGAAAGGGGTCCGAACACTGAAGCTTTCTTT
CDR3: CASSERGPNTEAFF

J: TRBJ2-1
D: NA
V: TRBV5-1
size: NA
DNA: TGCGCCAGCAGCTTGCGACGGAGCTCCTACAATGAGCAGTTCTTC
CDR3: CASSLRRSSYNEQFF

J: TRBJ2-6
D: NA
V: TRBV29-1
size: NA
DNA: TGCAGCGTTGCGGGAACAGATTCTGGGGCCAACGTCCTGACTTTC
CDR3: CSVAGTDSGANVLTF

J: TRBJ2-1
D: TRBD1
V: TRBV9
size: NA
DNA: TGTGCCAGCAGCCCCGAGGGGGCAACGAGCTCCTACAATGAGCAGTTCTTC
CDR3: CASSPEGATSSYNEQFF

J: TRBJ2-1
D: TRBD2
V: TRBV5-4
size: NA
DNA: TGTGCCATTCCGCTTAGCGGGGGGTCGGGGGAGCAGTTCTTC
CDR3: CAIPLSGGSGEQFF

J: TRBJ2-5
D: NA
V: TRBV7-3
size: NA
DNA: TGTGCCAGCAGCTTAAGTAGCGCCTTTCAAGAGACCCAGTACTTC
CDR3: CASSLSSAFQETQYF

J: TRBJ2-7
D: TRBD1
V: TRBV6-1
size: NA
DNA: TGTGCCAGCAGTGAATCGGCAGGGGGCCAAGAGGAGCAGTACTTC
CDR3: CASSESAGGQEEQYF

J: TRBJ2-5
D: TRBD2
V: TRBV9
size: NA
DNA: TGTGCCAGCAGCGTGGCCGGGGGAGGGGACGGGACCCAGTACTTC
CDR3: CASSVAGGGDGTQYF

J: TRBJ2-7
D: NA
V: TRBV24-1
size: NA
DNA: TGTGCCACCAGTGGGCGGAGAGGGAACGAGCAGTACTTC
CDR3: CATSGRRGNEQYF

J: TRBJ2-1
D: NA
V: TRBV12-2
size: NA
DNA: TGTGCAAGTCGTTTTGGTAGCTCCTACAATGAGCAGTTCTTC
CDR3: CASRFGSSYNEQFF

J: TRBJ1-2
D: TRBD1
V: TRBV18
size: NA
DNA: TGTGCCAGCTCATCGGGACAGGGTCTAGGCTATGGCTACACCTTC
CDR3: CASSSGQGLGYGYTF

J: TRBJ1-3
D: NA
V: TRBV19
size: NA
DNA: TGTGCCAGTAGTATAGATCGAGAAGGGGGAACCGGAAACACCATATATTTT
CDR3: CASSIDREGGTGNTIYF

J: TRBJ2-7
D: TRBD2
V: TRBV5-1
size: NA
DNA: TGCGCCAGCAGGCCTAGCGGGAGATACGAGCAGTACTTC
CDR3: CASRPSGRYEQYF

J: TRBJ2-3
D: NA
V: TRBV2
size: NA
DNA: TGTGCCAGCAGTGATGAGGGTAGGTCGACAGATACGCAGTATTTT
CDR3: CASSDEGRSTDTQYF

J: TRBJ2-5
D: TRBD1
V: TRBV27
size: NA
DNA: TGTGCCAGCAGTTTGACAGGGGGCGAGTGGGAGACCCAGTACTTC
CDR3: CASSLTGGEWETQYF

J: TRBJ1-1
D: TRBD1
V: TRBV5-1
size: NA
DNA: TGCGCCAGCAGCTTCCGGACAGGGCCGAACACTGAAGCTTTCTTT
CDR3: CASSFRTGPNTEAFF

J: TRBJ2-1
D: NA
V: TRBV9
size: NA
DNA: TGTGCCAGCAGCGTAGACGGGATCTACAATGAGCAGTTCTTC
CDR3: CASSVDGIYNEQFF

J: TRBJ1-1
D: NA
V: TRBV6-5
size: NA
DNA: TGTGCCAGCAGTTACTCCCGGGTAACTGAAGCTTTCTTT
CDR3: CASSYSRVTEAFF

J: TRBJ2-3
D: NA
V: TRBV10-3
size: NA
DNA: TGTGCCATCAGTGAGCCGGCCCGGGACGCAACAGATACGCAGTATTTT
CDR3: CAISEPARDATDTQYF

J: TRBJ1-1
D: NA
V: TRBV7-9
size: few
DNA: TGTGCCAGCAGCTTTTTGGGAGAGGGCACTGAAGCTTTCTTT
CDR3: CASSFLGEGTEAFF

J: TRBJ1-1
D: NA
V: TRBV10-3
size: few
DNA: TGTGCCACCCGGGGGATCTGGGACACTGATGAAGCTTTCTTT
CDR3: CATRGIWDTDEAFF

J: TRBJ2-3
D: NA
V: TRBV9
size: NA
DNA: TGTGCCAGCAGCGTAGTGGCCGGGGACCTCACAGATACGCAGTATTTT
CDR3: CASSVVAGDLTDTQYF

J: TRBJ1-4
D: NA
V: TRBV5-4
size: NA
DNA: TGTGCCAGCAGCTTAAACAGGGACTCTGGTGAAAAACTGTTTTTT
CDR3: CASSLNRDSGEKLFF

J: TRBJ1-2
D: TRBD1
V: TRBV19
size: NA
DNA: TGTGCCAGTAGTATCACAGGGGAAGATGGCTACACCTTC
CDR3: CASSITGEDGYTF

J: TRBJ1-4
D: TRBD1
V: TRBV7-2
size: once
DNA: TGTGCCAGCAGCTTAGTTGATGACAGGGTTTTAGAAAAACTGTTTTTT
CDR3: CASSLVDDRVLEKLFF

J: TRBJ2-5
D: TRBD2
V: TRBV2
size: NA
DNA: TGTGCCAGCAGTGAAGCGTGGCTAGCGGGGGGGCAAGAGACCCAGTACTTC
CDR3: CASSEAWLAGGQETQYF

J: TRBJ2-7
D: TRBD2
V: TRBV5-4
size: NA
DNA: TGTGCCAGCAGCTTTGGTCGTAGCGGGGGAAACGAGCAGTACTTC
CDR3: CASSFGRSGGNEQYF

J: TRBJ2-7
D: NA
V: TRBV29-1
size: NA
DNA: TGCAGCGTCGCTCCCGGGGTCTCCTACGAGCAGTACTTC
CDR3: CSVAPGVSYEQYF

J: TRBJ2-2
D: NA
V: TRBV12-3/TRBV12-4
size: few
DNA: TGTGCCAGCAGTTTATCCCCCGGCGGGGAGCTGTTTTTT
CDR3: CASSLSPGGELFF

J: TRBJ2-1
D: TRBD1
V: TRBV5-5
size: NA
DNA: TGTGCCAGCAGCCTCGGGACAGGTGGGGCAAATGAGCAGTTCTTC
CDR3: CASSLGTGGANEQFF

J: TRBJ1-6
D: NA
V: TRBV5-6
size: few
DNA: TGTGCCAGCAGCCCACAGGGTGACCCTTATTCACCCCTCCACTTT
CDR3: CASSPQGDPYSPLHF

J: TRBJ1-1
D: NA
V: TRBV27
size: NA
DNA: TGTGCCAGCAGTTTATTTAGTGTCGGAACAGGGTTGGTGTACACTGAAGCTTTCTTT
CDR3: CASSLFSVGTGLVYTEAFF